Given below is one TCR beta chain in context. Its antigen remains unidentified. No per-base quality is available; no much larger clone lies one base away. The immunoSEQ Assay, a bias-controlled multiplex PCR, was used to amplify TCRbeta CDR3 regions from genomic DNA. Per the source publication's procedure: The number of nucleated cells in each sample was estimated from the amplification of reference gene primers within the assay. To quantify the absolute abundance of each unique TCRbeta CDR3 rearrangement, sequence reads were collapsed and filtered. Productive Simpson clonality was computed per sample as the square root of Simpson's diversity index over productive rearrangements. Sourced from immuneACCESS, this table was stored by TCRdb with only in-frame sequences that have V and J called. A share of the clones is absent; for the studies checked, an unresolved V gene accounts for under half, and the remainder has no known explanation. V and J calls and clone size are as listed in that table; D and trimming were resolved from the DNA. This sample comprises about 200,000 clones, roughly 79% of them detected only once. The leading ten clones occupy 6.9% of the sample.

Each collaborating institution followed its own protocols to collect whole blood in K2EDTA tubes. For TCRbeta analysis, collaborators shipped samples as frozen whole blood, isolated PBMCs, or DNA extracted from either of those sample types. These data originate in a study of blood T cell repertoires in COVID-19 (dated by TCRdb to between 2020 and 2021). At the level of the whole study: Collaborator samples came from the United States, Italy and Spain and covered acute and convalescent phases of COVID-19. The material from the prospective study consisted of cDNA or gDNA derived from T cells, B-cell-depleted T cells, or PBMCs. The dataset comprised deeply sampled blood TCRbeta repertoires from subjects exposed to, actively infected with, or recovered from COVID-19. The repertoires were released in a freely available public database meant as a resource for research on the immune response to SARS-CoV-2. The samples were drawn from two sources: the first 160 participants of the ongoing ImmuneRACE study, and over 950 subjects contributed by 6 global collaborators. A de-identified subject ID, COVID-19 status, age in years and sex were almost always included in the sample metadata. Where available, HLA class I and class II types were taken from metadata supplied by the sample provider and were not determined by assay-based typing.

CDR1 and CDR2, looked up from the germline V gene (reference sequence), are LNHDA and SQIVND. The V end gives up 8 bases and the J end 0 bases, leaving 2 bases in the junction not matched to a gene. Taken from cysteine to phenylalanine, the CDR3 has 14 residues. CDR3 DNA is the only sequence kept; it has 42 bases, read in frame from the first base. What the research found in general, with its limitations: The amount of clinical and demographic metadata varied by source and participant and was provided uncurated.

This sequence was found in a human donor with acute or convalescent COVID-19. The donor label of this sample is uncertain. Recombination joined TRBV19 with TRBJ1-5; 9 middle bases align to TRBD1. The specimen sequenced was peripheral blood. The CDR3 protein: CASLQGASNQPQHF. The DNA reads TGTGCCAGTCTACAGGGGGCTAGCAATCAGCCCCAGCATTTT.